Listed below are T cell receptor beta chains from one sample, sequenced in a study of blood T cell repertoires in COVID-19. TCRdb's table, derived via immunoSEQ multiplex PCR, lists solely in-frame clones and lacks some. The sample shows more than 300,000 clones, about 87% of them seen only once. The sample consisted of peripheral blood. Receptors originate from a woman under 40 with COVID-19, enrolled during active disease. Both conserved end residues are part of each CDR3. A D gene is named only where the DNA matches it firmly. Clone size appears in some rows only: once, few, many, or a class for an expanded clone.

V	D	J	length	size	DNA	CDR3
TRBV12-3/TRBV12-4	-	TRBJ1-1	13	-	TGTGCCAGCAGTTTATCCGGGGGGACTGAAGCTTTCTTT	CASSLSGGTEAFF
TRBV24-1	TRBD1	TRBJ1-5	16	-	TGTGCCACCAGTGACTCGGGACAGGGAGGGAATCAGCCCCAGCATTTT	CATSDSGQGGNQPQHF
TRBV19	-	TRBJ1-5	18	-	TGTGCCGCTCCCTCAGAGACAGCGGGGGTCGATAGCAATCAGCCCCAGCATTTT	CAAPSETAGVDSNQPQHF
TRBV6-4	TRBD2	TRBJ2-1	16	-	TGTGCCAGCAGTGAGTTTCCGGGACTACCCTACAATGAGCAGTTCTTC	CASSEFPGLPYNEQFF
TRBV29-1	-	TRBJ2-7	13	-	TGCAGCGTTGAAGGTCGGGGGACCTACGAGCAGTACTTC	CSVEGRGTYEQYF
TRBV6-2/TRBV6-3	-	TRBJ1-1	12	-	TGTGCCAGCAGTTATCGGAACACTGAAGCTTTCTTT	CASSYRNTEAFF
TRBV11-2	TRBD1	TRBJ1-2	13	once	TGTGCCAGCAGGCCGGGACAGGGTATCGGCTACACCTTC	CASRPGQGIGYTF
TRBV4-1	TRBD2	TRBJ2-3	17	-	TGCGCCAGCAGCCCACATTTTGGACTAGCGGGGGCGGATACGCAGTATTTT	CASSPHFGLAGADTQYF
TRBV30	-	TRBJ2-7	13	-	TGTGCCTCACTTTGGGCAGGGATCAGCGAGCAGTACTTC	CASLWAGISEQYF
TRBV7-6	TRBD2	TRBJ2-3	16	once	TGTGCCAGCAGCCCTAGCGGGAGTTATGGCACAGATACGCAGTATTTT	CASSPSGSYGTDTQYF
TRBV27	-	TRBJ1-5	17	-	TGTGCCAGCAGTGACCGGGCCCTTCGAGGGAGCAATCAGCCCCAGCATTTT	CASSDRALRGSNQPQHF
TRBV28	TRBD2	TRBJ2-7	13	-	TGTGCCAGCAGCCATGGACTAGCCTACGAGCAGTACTTC	CASSHGLAYEQYF
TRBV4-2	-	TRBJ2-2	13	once	TGTGCCAGCAGCCAAGATCTCGCCGGGGAGCTGTTTTTT	CASSQDLAGELFF
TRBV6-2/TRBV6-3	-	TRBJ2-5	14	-	TGTGCCAGCAGCCTCACAGGGACGGGAGAGACCCAGTACTTC	CASSLTGTGETQYF
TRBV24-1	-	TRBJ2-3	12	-	TGTGCCACCGGGCAGGGCACAGATACGCAGTATTTT	CATGQGTDTQYF
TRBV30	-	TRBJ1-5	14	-	TGTGCCTGGAGTGGGTCAACAGCAAGTCAGCCCCAGCATTTT	CAWSGSTASQPQHF
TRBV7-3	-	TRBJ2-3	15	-	TGTGCCAGCAGCTTAACCGGTATGGGCACAGATACGCAGTATTTT	CASSLTGMGTDTQYF
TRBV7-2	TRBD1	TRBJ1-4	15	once	TGTGCCAGCAGCTTAGGAGTAGGGGGCGAGGAAAAACTGTTTTTT	CASSLGVGGEEKLFF
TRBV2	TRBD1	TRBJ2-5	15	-	TGTGCCAGCAGTGGTTCCAGGGGGCGAGGGGAGACCCAGTACTTC	CASSGSRGRGETQYF